Listed below are T cell receptor beta chains from one sample, sequenced in a study of long-term antiretroviral therapy in people with HIV. This table comes from immunoSEQ multiplex PCR, and its TCRdb copy is limited to in-frame clones, with some not included. This table has over 25,000 clones, 95% to 96% appearing once. This specimen consisted of unsorted PBMCs, obtained 6.6 years after starting antiretroviral therapy. The receptor source for this set is a young man with HIV. Both conserved end residues are trimmed from each CDR3.

v_call cdr3_aa
TRBV7-2 ASSLAGGNNEQF
TRBV13 ASSFRQGYETQY
TRBV7-8 ASSLGASDTQY
TRBV6-5 ASRPSLYSSEAF
TRBV30 AWEKRVVGDTQY
TRBV7-9 AIWESRQETQY
TRBV7-9 ASSLSNSPLH
TRBV9 ASSVSGSYEQY
TRBV7-9 ASSPSTDTQY
TRBV19 ASKNVGNTIY
TRBV9 ASSVPTGGTNEQF
TRBV10-2 ASSEAGAFNEQF
TRBV9 ASSPALLYNEQF
TRBV9 ASSVVWSPHYNSPLH
TRBV29-1 SVGPERRDGYT
TRBV9 ASSALGLAGGNEQF
TRBV5-1 ASKGSRGADEQY
TRBV7-2 ASTAYVYRSSTDTQY
TRBV11-3 ASSASWRTEAF
TRBV6-5 ASSYFSPLH
TRBV7-9 ASSEDGEKLF
TRBV7-2 ASSRTVTSPLH
TRBV7-9 ASSFIGNGYT
TRBV2 ASKVGTSGGMVTDTQY
TRBV6-5 ASRDGGRSQPQH
TRBV6-1 ASRSQGKETQY